These T cell receptor beta chains were read from a single sample in a study of CD8 T cells in Susac syndrome. Each CDR3 protein is one row after TCRdb ran MiXCR on the immunoSEQ multiplex PCR reads. The sample contains around 220,000 distinct CDR3 sequences, approximately 90% of which appear only once. The sequencing input was CD8+ T cells from PBMCs. The receptors were sampled from a human donor with multiple sclerosis. CDR3s include the opening cysteine and the closing phenylalanine or tryptophan. D genes are given only for firm matches. Size values are once, few and many counts, or a class for expanded clones, and some rows have none.

>TRBJ1-5|.|TRBV19|.
TGTGCCAGTAGTATAACCCCCACGAATCAGCCCCAGCATTTT
CASSITPTNQPQHF
>TRBJ1-1|.|TRBV19|.
TGTGCCAGTAGTATTGGGAGTCTCTCCACTGAAGCTTTCTTT
CASSIGSLSTEAFF
>TRBJ1-5|.|TRBV9|.
TGTGCCAGCGGTGCCGGGGGGGCCAGGGATCAGCCCCAGCATTTT
CASGAGGARDQPQHF
>TRBJ1-4|.|TRBV7-9|.
TGTGCCAGCGCTGCAACTAATGAAAAACTGTTTTTT
CASAATNEKLFF
>TRBJ2-5|.|TRBV15|TRBD2
TGTGCCACCAGCAGGGGTTCGGGAGGCCAAGAGACCCAGTACTTC
CATSRGSGGQETQYF
>TRBJ2-5|.|TRBV9|TRBD2
TGTGCCAGCAGCGTAGGGGTAGCGGGGGTGGCGGAGACCCAGTACTTC
CASSVGVAGVAETQYF
>TRBJ1-2|once|TRBV7-9|TRBD1
TGTGCCAGCAGCGGAACAGGGGGAGTCAATGGCTACACCTTC
CASSGTGGVNGYTF
>TRBJ1-2|once|TRBV6-5|TRBD1
TGTGCCAGCAGTTACTCCCGGGACAGGGGGCGCCCATTGGATGGCTACACCTTC
CASSYSRDRGRPLDGYTF
>TRBJ2-3|.|TRBV3-1|.
TGTGCCAGCAGTCCTTCCCCAGATACGCAGTATTTT
CASSPSPDTQYF
>TRBJ2-5|.|TRBV7-9|TRBD1
TGTGCCAGCAGCCCCATGGACAGGGTAGGGGAGACCCAGTACTTC
CASSPMDRVGETQYF
>TRBJ2-7|.|TRBV10-1|.
TGCGCCAGCAGTGACTCCGGGACAAACGAGCAGTACTTC
CASSDSGTNEQYF
>TRBJ2-7|.|TRBV20-1|.
TGCAGTGCTAGAGTGGGTCCCGCGCTTACAGGGTTCGGCTCCTACGAGCAGTACTTC
CSARVGPALTGFGSYEQYF
>TRBJ2-1|.|TRBV9|TRBD2
TGTGCCAGCAACACACCCGGGACTAGCGTTCTCAATGAGCAGTTCTTC
CASNTPGTSVLNEQFF
>TRBJ2-7|.|TRBV7-9|.
TGTGCCAGCAGCCCCGTCGTTGCGGCCGAGCAGTACTTC
CASSPVVAAEQYF
>TRBJ1-2|.|TRBV9|.
TGTGCCAGCAGCGCTAACCGGGCCTCAGGTCCTAACTATGGCTACACCTTC
CASSANRASGPNYGYTF
>TRBJ2-1|.|TRBV6-2/TRBV6-3|.
TGTGCCAGCAGTTACTTTGACACTTACAATGAGCAGTTCTTC
CASSYFDTYNEQFF
>TRBJ2-4|.|TRBV2|.
TGTGCCTCCAACGGGGACGTCAAAAACATTCAGTACTTC
CASNGDVKNIQYF
>TRBJ2-3|.|TRBV6-1|.
TGTGCCAGCAGTCCCCGTTGGGGGGACGAGAAAGATACGCAGTATTTT
CASSPRWGDEKDTQYF
>TRBJ2-7|.|TRBV13|TRBD1
TGTGCCAGCAGCTTAGCCGGGACAGGGGGCGGCGAGCAGTACTTC
CASSLAGTGGGEQYF
>TRBJ2-1|.|TRBV3-1|TRBD2
TGTGCCAGCACTTTTAGCGGGGGGGATGGTGAGCAGTTCTTC
CASTFSGGDGEQFF
>TRBJ2-1|.|TRBV12-3/TRBV12-4|.
TGTGCCAGCAGTTTAGGACCGGGGAGAGGACATGAGCAGTTCTTC
CASSLGPGRGHEQFF
>TRBJ1-3|.|TRBV2|.
TGTGCCAGCAGCGTCAGTTGGGGGCCTGGAAACACCATATATTTT
CASSVSWGPGNTIYF
>TRBJ2-7|.|TRBV4-3|.
TGCGCCAGCAGCCCGACCGCTATGGGAGATCACCAGTACTTC
CASSPTAMGDHQYF
>TRBJ2-1|.|TRBV9|TRBD2
TGTGCCAGCAGCTCGGGACTAGCGGGGGGCCTTGAGCAGTTCTTC
CASSSGLAGGLEQFF
>TRBJ2-7|.|TRBV7-9|.
TGTGCCAGCAGCCCTAAGGCTGCCTACGAGCAGTACTTC
CASSPKAAYEQYF
>TRBJ1-1|.|TRBV12-3/TRBV12-4|.
TGTGCCAGCGCCGGAGTTGGGGGCCGATTGAACACTGAAGCTTTCTTT
CASAGVGGRLNTEAFF
>TRBJ2-4|.|TRBV20-1|TRBD2
TGCAGTGCTAGAGGTGCTAGCGGAGGGAACATTCAGTACTTC
CSARGASGGNIQYF
>TRBJ1-1|.|TRBV29-1|TRBD1
TGCAGCGTTTTGGGGACAGGGAACACTGAAGCTTTCTTT
CSVLGTGNTEAFF
>TRBJ1-1|.|TRBV6-5|.
TGTGCCAATCCTCGCAGGGACACTGAAGCTTTCTTT
CANPRRDTEAFF
>TRBJ2-7|once|TRBV2|TRBD1
TGTGCCAGTTCATGGGCGGGACAGGGGGACGAGCAGTACTTC
CASSWAGQGDEQYF
>TRBJ2-7|.|TRBV28|TRBD1
TGTGCCAGCAGTTTGGGGACAGGGCTTTTCTACGAGCAGTACTTC
CASSLGTGLFYEQYF
>TRBJ2-1|.|TRBV12-3/TRBV12-4|.
TGTGCCAGCACCATGGGTGCGAGCTCCTACAATGAGCAGTTCTTC
CASTMGASSYNEQFF
>TRBJ2-7|.|TRBV4-1|TRBD2
TGCGCCAGCAGCCACGGGACTAGCGGGAGTGTAGGGTACGAGCAGTACTTC
CASSHGTSGSVGYEQYF
>TRBJ2-1|.|TRBV12-3/TRBV12-4|.
TGTGCCAGCAGTTTTTGGGACCTAAGTTACAATGAGCAGTTCTTC
CASSFWDLSYNEQFF
>TRBJ1-1|.|TRBV30|TRBD1
TGTGCCTGGAGTGGACAGGGGAACACTGAAGCTTTCTTT
CAWSGQGNTEAFF
>TRBJ2-1|.|TRBV3-1|.
TGTGCCAGCAGCCAAGACAACTACAATGAGCAGTTCTTC
CASSQDNYNEQFF
>TRBJ2-1|.|TRBV6-1|.
TGTGCCAGCAGCTGGACCGTAGCGGATACCTACAATGAGCAGTTCTTC
CASSWTVADTYNEQFF
>TRBJ2-1|.|TRBV7-9|.
TGTGCCAGCAGCCCTCCTGGCTCCTACAATGAGCAGTTCTTC
CASSPPGSYNEQFF
>TRBJ2-7|.|TRBV2|.
TGTGCCCGGGGCGGGACTGGATACTCCGAGCAGTACTTC
CARGGTGYSEQYF
>TRBJ2-7|.|TRBV12-3/TRBV12-4|TRBD2
TGTGCCAGCACTCCTAGCGGGGGGCCCTACGAGCAGTACTTC
CASTPSGGPYEQYF
>TRBJ2-1|.|TRBV20-1|.
TGCAGTGCTTTGACGGGGAATGAGCAGTTCTTC
CSALTGNEQFF